This T cell receptor (beta chain) was recorded in a study of CD8 T cells in Susac syndrome. RNA, at about 0.45 to 1 ug, was reverse transcribed with random hexamers. Each CDR3 protein is one row after TCRdb ran MiXCR on the immunoSEQ multiplex PCR reads. This sample has around 150,000 distinct CDR3 sequences, with 90% to 95% found just once. Germline V gene data show CDR1 as SGHTA and CDR2 as FQGTGA. CDR3 length equals 14 residues. Trimming shortened V by 4 bases and J by 4 bases, and 11 bases separated the two germline ends. This receptor was identified in a human donor in good health. The specimen was CD4+ T cells from PBMCs. The V and J genes are TRBV7-3 and TRBJ2-1; a possible D gene is TRBD1 (6 bases). The CDR3 DNA reads as TGTGCCAGCAGCTCTCAGGGGACATACAATGAGCAGTTCTTC. Its translation: CASSSQGTYNEQFF.